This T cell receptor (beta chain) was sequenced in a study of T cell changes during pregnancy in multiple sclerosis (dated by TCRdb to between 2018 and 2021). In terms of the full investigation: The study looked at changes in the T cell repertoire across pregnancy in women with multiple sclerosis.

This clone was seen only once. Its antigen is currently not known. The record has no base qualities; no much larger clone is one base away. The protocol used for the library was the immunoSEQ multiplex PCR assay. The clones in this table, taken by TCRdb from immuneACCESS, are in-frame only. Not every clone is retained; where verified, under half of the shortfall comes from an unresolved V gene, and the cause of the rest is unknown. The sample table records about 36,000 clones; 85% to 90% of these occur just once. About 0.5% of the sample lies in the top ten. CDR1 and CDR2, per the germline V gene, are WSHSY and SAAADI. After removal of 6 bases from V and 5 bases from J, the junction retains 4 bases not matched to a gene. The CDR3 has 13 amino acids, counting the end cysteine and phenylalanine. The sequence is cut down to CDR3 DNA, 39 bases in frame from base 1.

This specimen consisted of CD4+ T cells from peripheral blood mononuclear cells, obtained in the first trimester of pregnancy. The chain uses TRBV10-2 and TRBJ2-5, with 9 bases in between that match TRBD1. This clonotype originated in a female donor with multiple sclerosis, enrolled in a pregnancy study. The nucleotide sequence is TGCGCCAGCAGAACAGGGGGCCGGGAGACCCAGTACTTC. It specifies CASRTGGRETQYF.